This paragraph covers one TCR beta chain sequence. This clonotype is medium-sized (0.01 to 0.1%) by frequency; its count is not recorded. The clone's antigen remains unknown. The sample belongs to a study of CD8 T cells in cerebrospinal fluid in Alzheimer's disease (dated by TCRdb to about 2020). The study in broad terms: The study assessed CSF T cell clonal expansion with two single-cell approaches: plate-based nested PCR sequencing and droplet-based sequencing. This study tested whether clonally expanded T cells could be found in cerebrospinal fluid from healthy elderly individuals and from patients with neurodegenerative disease. A total of 25 or so samples were covered by the CSF gene-expression analysis, in which Parkinson's disease patients were included. In the droplet-based CSF analysis comparing patients with controls, there were some ten healthy controls (around 11,000 cells) and some ten patients with MCI or Alzheimer's disease (approximately 10,000 cells).

CDR1 and CDR2 are read off the germline V gene as SGHVS and FQNEAQ. The CDR3 goes from the cysteine to the phenylalanine over 15 residues. The DNA is unrecorded. General conclusions and limits of the study: When the data were pooled, 4 of 6 Alzheimer's patients but only 1 of 10 healthy subjects had a highly expanded clone, defined as one making up at least 3% of TCRs. The EBV-specific clones were neither the most highly expanded clones nor enriched among patients. The authors warned that finding EBV-specific TCRs in CSF does not prove a causal connection between EBV and Alzheimer's disease. Only samples with detectable clones went into the overall clonality comparison: around eleven healthy, 5 MCI, 5 AD, and 6 PD. A higher percentage of TCRs was made up by the largest CSF clone in patients with MCI or Alzheimer's disease than in controls.

None of the participants had acute infectious disease, and every participant was in good physical condition. Neurodegeneration in patients was confirmed with biomarkers including neurofilament, amyloid-beta and tau. For droplet-based sequencing, live CSF cells were sorted using a live/dead marker. CSF was obtained by lumbar puncture, and immune cells were pelleted by centrifugation at 300g. Each CSF sample was examined for red blood cells, and any sample with blood contamination was excluded. CSF cells were cryopreserved in freezing medium, frozen overnight at -80 °C, and then stored in liquid nitrogen. Before analysis, CSF samples were kept in storage for less than seven months. The library was prepared using 10x single-cell sequencing. CSF cells were profiled with 10X Genomics single-cell V(D)J and 5' gene-expression libraries. CSF single-cell TCR libraries were sequenced on an Illumina NextSeq550. The authors' analysis ran thus. V(D)J reads were aligned to the vdj-GRCh38 alts ensemble 2.0.0 reference and processed with the Cell Ranger vdj pipeline. Clonotypes were defined as cell barcodes sharing the same set of productive CDR3 nucleotide sequences. To connect clonality with transcriptional profiles, clonotype information was added to the gene-expression metadata in Seurat v3.0. Any CSF cell with more than 1,800 genes, more than 7,500 UMIs or more than 10% mitochondrial reads was removed. To find TCRs with known antigen specificity, CDR3-beta sequences were matched against VDJdb. Only TCRs with complete alpha and beta chains were included in the network analysis of clone sharing, which used the R package qgraph. One entry per CDR3 protein sequence results from the TCRdb reprocessing of the reads, with DNA left out. In this record, the V and J calls reflect TCRdb's handling and not the investigators' own analysis. The data table for this sample lists roughly 1,500 distinct CDR3 sequences. 19% of the sample comes from the top ten.

Sequences were obtained from cerebrospinal fluid. The chain employs TRBV7-8 and TRBJ2-7; TCRdb's D gene call, TRBD1, goes unchecked for lack of DNA. This TCR was sampled from a human donor with mild cognitive impairment. The CDR3 is CASSLGHRGPYEQYF.